These T cell receptor beta chains were read from a single sample in a study of cytomegalovirus exposure and HLA in healthy donors. Profiling relied on immunoSEQ multiplex PCR, and the TCRdb table lists in-frame clones only, not all of them. This sample's clone table lists tens of thousands of clones. The sample comprised PBMCs. The origin of the receptors is a man aged 50 to 59 in good health and CMV-seropositive. Both conserved end residues are part of each CDR3. The D gene is left open where the match is weak.

V,D,J,CDR3,DNA
TRBV11-2,TRBD1,TRBJ1-4,CASSLEAGGAGKLFF,TGTGCCAGCAGCTTAGAGGCAGGGGGCGCGGGTAAACTGTTTTTT
TRBV6-5,TRBD1,TRBJ2-7,CASSYGTGTTPYEQYF,TGTGCCAGCAGTTACGGGACAGGGACAACCCCCTACGAGCAGTACTTC
TRBV4-1,TRBD2,TRBJ2-7,CASSQGTSVSYEQYF,TGCGCCAGCAGCCAAGGAACTAGCGTATCCTACGAGCAGTACTTC
TRBV5-1,TRBD1,TRBJ2-1,CASSLAPGGSGEQFF,TGCGCCAGCAGCTTGGCCCCAGGGGGCTCGGGTGAGCAGTTCTTC
TRBV7-2,-,TRBJ2-2,CASSLAGHTGELFF,TGTGCCAGCAGCTTAGCGGGGCACACCGGGGAGCTGTTTTTT
TRBV7-2,-,TRBJ1-5,CASSPQPPFVSGPQHF,TGTGCCAGCAGCCCCCAACCCCCGTTCGTCTCGGGGCCCCAGCATTTT
TRBV30,TRBD1,TRBJ2-5,CAWSLGQGAGETQYF,TGTGCCTGGAGTTTGGGACAGGGGGCAGGGGAGACCCAGTACTTC
TRBV11-2,-,TRBJ1-1,CASSLVVRDTEAFF,TGTGCCAGCAGCTTAGTGGTTCGGGACACTGAAGCTTTCTTT
TRBV29-1,TRBD1,TRBJ2-3,CSVASRGSTDTQYF,TGCAGCGTTGCCTCCAGGGGGAGCACAGATACGCAGTATTTT
TRBV9,TRBD2,TRBJ2-1,CASSGLAGNEQFF,TGTGCCAGCAGCGGGCTAGCGGGGAATGAGCAGTTCTTC
TRBV4-1,-,TRBJ2-5,CASSQDGLGHSQETQYF,TGCGCCAGCAGCCAAGATGGCTTAGGACATTCCCAAGAGACCCAGTACTTC
TRBV10-3,-,TRBJ2-3,CAIRAARGSTDTQYF,TGTGCCATCCGTGCCGCCAGGGGTAGCACAGATACGCAGTATTTT
TRBV19,-,TRBJ1-5,CASRSEVGQHNQPQHF,TGTGCCAGTAGATCGGAGGTAGGACAGCATAATCAGCCCCAGCATTTT
TRBV11-3,TRBD2,TRBJ2-7,CASSPRRLAGMVNEQYF,TGTGCCAGCAGCCCAAGACGACTAGCGGGAATGGTGAACGAGCAGTACTTC
TRBV12-5,TRBD1,TRBJ2-7,CASGPQPGQEFTYEQYF,TGTGCTAGTGGTCCCCAACCGGGACAGGAGTTTACCTACGAGCAGTACTTC
TRBV27,-,TRBJ2-1,CASSLQVQYNEQFF,TGTGCCAGCAGTTTGCAGGTTCAATACAATGAGCAGTTCTTC
TRBV7-2,TRBD1,TRBJ1-5,CASSSSGTGFWTQHF,TGTGCCAGCAGCTCCTCCGGGACAGGGTTCTGGACCCAGCATTTT
TRBV5-6,-,TRBJ2-5,CASSLRTDSFTQETQYF,TGTGCCAGCAGCTTGAGGACGGACAGCTTTACCCAAGAGACCCAGTACTTC
TRBV6-1,-,TRBJ2-3,CASSEYLAQYF,TGTGCCAGCAGTGAATATCTCGCGCAGTATTTT
TRBV30,TRBD2,TRBJ2-1,CAWSEAGVIRFF,TGTGCCTGGAGTGAGGCGGGAGTGATTCGGTTCTTC
TRBV14,TRBD1,TRBJ2-2,CASSLRQGVAGELFF,TGTGCCAGCAGCCTTCGACAGGGGGTGGCCGGGGAGCTGTTTTTT
TRBV7-3,TRBD2,TRBJ2-5,CASSPQGLAGVETQYF,TGTGCCAGCAGCCCTCAGGGACTAGCGGGAGTCGAGACCCAGTACTTC
TRBV7-2,TRBD2,TRBJ2-4,CASSRQGLAGGLSRIQYF,TGTGCCAGCAGCCGACAGGGACTAGCGGGAGGCCTCTCCCGCATTCAGTACTTC
TRBV30,TRBD1,TRBJ1-2,CAWSVGTGTIGYTF,TGTGCCTGGAGTGTAGGGACAGGGACTATCGGCTACACCTTC
TRBV15,-,TRBJ2-7,CATSVAMQSGEQYF,TGTGCCACCTCTGTAGCGATGCAGTCCGGCGAGCAGTACTTC
TRBV2,TRBD1,TRBJ1-4,CASRGNRGPGEKLFF,TGTGCCAGCAGGGGGAACAGGGGGCCAGGGGAAAAACTGTTTTTT
TRBV27,TRBD2,TRBJ2-7,CASSHGRRSYEQYF,TGTGCCAGCAGTCACGGGAGGAGGTCCTACGAGCAGTACTTC
TRBV10-1,-,TRBJ2-3,CASSESLRGGTDTQYF,TGCGCCAGCAGTGAGTCTTTGAGGGGGGGGACAGATACGCAGTATTTT